The T cell receptor (beta chain) described here comes from a study of T cell repertoires in MIS-A myocarditis (dated 2022 in TCRdb). About this clone itself: Its specific antigen is unknown. The record has no base qualities; no much larger clone is one base away.

The QIAamp DNA FFPE kit was used to extract genomic DNA from formalin-fixed paraffin-embedded autopsy tissue. Amplification of TCRbeta CDR3 regions relied on the immunoSEQ bias-controlled multiplex PCR, followed by high-throughput sequencing. The study's own analysis went as follows. CDR3 sequences were collapsed and filtered with the immunoSEQ vendor pipeline, and the abundance and frequency of each unique TCRbeta CDR3 were thereby quantified. CD-HIT clustered dominant CDR3 amino acid sequences with SARS-CoV-2-specific ImmuneCODE TCRbeta sequences at a 90% global sequence identity threshold. Clones were classed as hyperexpanded at frequencies of 0.1 to 1 and as large at frequencies of 0.01 to 0.1. MiXCR was used to confirm CDR3 amino acid sequences and V and J gene assignments of dominant clones. The R stringdist package was used to compute Levenshtein distances between the patient clonotypes and the ImmuneCODE hits. Held by TCRdb, this immuneACCESS table contains in-frame sequences only and omits some clones. Under half of the omission traces to an unresolved V gene where checked; the cause of the rest is unknown. V, J and clone size were drawn from that table, and D and trimming were deduced from the DNA. Recorded for this sample are 10,000 to 12,000 clones; about 80% of them occurred a single time. Around 30% of the sample is held by the ten biggest clonotypes.

Taken from the germline V gene (reference sequence), the CDR1 and CDR2 loops are MNHEY and SMNVEV. The cysteine opens and the phenylalanine closes a CDR3 of 14 amino acids. Only the CDR3 region is kept as DNA, spanning 42 bases read in frame from base 1. V lost 2 bases and J lost 6 bases; the stretch between them is 11 bases long. This chain is built from TRBV27 and TRBJ1-5, with TRBD1 perhaps the D gene, on 5 matching bases. The TCR was taken from a man younger than 35 with fulminant myocarditis from multisystem inflammatory syndrome in adults (MIS-A) after COVID-19. Sequencing was carried out using right ventricle heart tissue obtained at autopsy. This specimen's cell subset or site label, interpreted: cardiac tissue sample (left or right ventricle, interventricular septum, or pericardium). The CDR3 has the sequence CASSLQGTGQPQHF. The nucleotide sequence reads as follows: TGTGCCAGCAGTTTACAGGGTACGGGTCAGCCCCAGCATTTT.